The present entry profiles one T cell receptor (beta chain) with its context. This clonotype has just a few counts. Its antigen is unknown. One base away there is no much larger clone; base qualities are not given. The listed sequencing device is Illumina HiSeq 2500. Quantitative 5'-RACE with molecular barcodes was used to prepare TCR beta libraries. The paper's processing steps were these. A new computational method based on a probabilistic model of VDJ rearrangement was used to identify disease-linked TCR variants. TCRdb applied fastp at Q25 and MiXCR to the public reads, then kept only in-frame beta chains. For every CDR3 protein sequence, its rows merge into one entry that carries the most common genes and DNA. TCRdb assigned the V and J calls; the authors' analysis was not used. Counted in this sample were under 550,000 distinct CDR3 sequences; 20% to 30% of them appeared once. Roughly 1% of the sample rests with the top ten.

This entry comes from a study of CD8 T cells in ankylosing spondylitis (dated by TCRdb to 2015 to 2018). For the wider study: To find TCR variants linked to disease, the study profiled T cell receptor beta repertoires in ankylosing spondylitis patients and healthy donors. The full study cohort comprised some 27 ankylosing spondylitis patients and roughly 110 healthy donors. Peripheral blood was sampled, and synovial fluid was additionally collected from ankylosing spondylitis patients. Study-wide findings and limitations: The disease-linked clones showed a CD8+ phenotype and occurred at relatively low frequencies in peripheral blood. Some TCR beta motif variants had previously been reported in synovial fluid and blood of reactive arthritis patients, which suggested common disease-initiation mechanisms. A TCR beta motif of fewer than 10 highly homologous amino acid variants appeared characteristic of blood from ankylosing spondylitis patients. Significant enrichment of the disease-linked clones was reported in matched synovial fluid samples from ankylosing spondylitis patients.

The CDR3 runs 16 residues from the cysteine to the phenylalanine. The entry retains the CDR3 DNA only, 48 bases that are in frame from base 1. Trimming takes 1 base off V and 8 bases off J; junction bases not matched to a gene: 11. As encoded in the germline V gene (reference sequence), CDR1 is LGHDT while CDR2 is YNNKEL. This sequence was found in a male donor with ankylosing spondylitis. The V and J genes are TRBV3-1 and TRBJ1-2; TRBD1 agrees with 9 junctional bases. Sequenced: blood, either unsorted or a sorted T cell fraction (not recorded which). The CDR3 in this case is CASSQGLGQGIGGYTF. In nucleotides, the sequence is TGTGCCAGCAGCCAAGGTCTAGGACAGGGGATTGGAGGCTACACCTTC.